What follows describes a single T cell receptor (beta chain). This specimen belongs to a study of blood T cell repertoires in COVID-19. Study details: There were acute and convalescent COVID-19 samples, and they came from the United States, Italy and Spain. The cDNA or gDNA used as material had been derived from T cells, B-cell-depleted T cells, or PBMCs.

Germline-derived CDR1 and CDR2 are LNHNV and YYDKDF (reference sequence). This CDR3 comprises 15 residues. Trimming took 0 bases from V and 7 from J, leaving 10 bases between them. Authors' processing steps: Estimation of nucleated cell counts relied on the amplification of reference gene primers. Profiling relied on immunoSEQ multiplex PCR, and the TCRdb table lists in-frame clones only, not all of them. V and J calls and clone size are as listed in that table; D and trimming were resolved from the DNA. The sample consists of about 26,000 clones, approximately 64% of them appearing once. The genes are TRBV15 and TRBJ1-6; D is ambiguous. This clonotype was obtained from a man aged 55 to 69 with active or convalescent COVID-19. Input material: peripheral blood. This CDR3 is CATSRDRGGNSPLHF. CDR3 nucleotides: TGTGCCACCAGCAGAGATCGAGGAGGCAATTCACCCCTCCACTTT. Variable domain in full (rest from reference TRBV15 and TRBJ1-6): DAMVIQNPRYQVTQFGKPVTLSCSQTLNHNVMYWYQQKSSQAPKLLFHYYDKDFNNEADTPDNFQSRRPNTSFCFLDIRSPGLGDTAMYLCATSRDRGGNSPLHFGNGTRLTVT.